The 19 T cell receptor beta chains listed next were all sequenced from one sample in a study of identical twins. TCRdb recomputed calls from the 5' RACE reads with MiXCR, one row per CDR3 protein. Of about 390,000 distinct CDR3 sequences listed, roughly 10% are singletons. The material sequenced was naive T cells sorted from blood. These TCRs come from a woman aged 50 to 60 in good health.

This clonotype was recorded many times. This chain connects TRBV3-1 to TRBJ2-4; D gene ambiguous. CDR1 LGHDT and CDR2 YNNKEL come from the germline V gene (reference sequence). V lost 2 bases and J lost 0, with 11 bases in between. There are 16 residues in the CDR3. In DNA, the CDR3 is TGTGCCAGCAGCCAAATGCTGGGCGGAGCCAAAAACATTCAGTACTTC. Its protein product is CASSQMLGGAKNIQYF.

The chain links TRBV9 to TRBJ2-5; D remains ambiguous. Germline-derived CDR1 and CDR2 are SGDLS and YYNGEE. Trimming removed 4 bases from V and 5 bases from J, with 15 bases in between. The length of the CDR3 is 14 residues. CDR3 nucleotides: TGTGCCAGCAGCCCAAGGACGGGTGCGGAGACCCAGTACTTC. This translates into CASSPRTGAETQYF.

This chain connects TRBV2 to TRBJ2-7; D gene ambiguous. The CDR3 is made up of 12 amino acids. Trimming took off 5 bases at V and 3 bases at J, with 8 bases between the two ends. Looked up from germline, CDR1 is SNHLY and CDR2 is FYNNEI. CDR3 DNA sequence: TGTGCCAGCAGTATGACTGGCTACGAGCAGTACTTC. Protein: CASSMTGYEQYF.

This clonotype occurred a few times. This chain links TRBV5-5 with TRBJ2-1; D possibly corresponds to TRBD1 (6 bases). Germline V CDR1 and CDR2: SGHKS, YYEKEE (reference sequence). This CDR3 spans 12 amino acids. Trimming took 1 base from V and 14 from J, leaving 13 bases between them. CDR3 DNA: TGTGCCAGCAGCTTGACCACAGGGTTGGAGTTCTTC. Translating it yields CASSLTTGLEFF. The full variable domain, in which reference TRBV5-5 and TRBJ2-1 provide the parts outside the CDR3, is DAGVTQSPTHLIKTRGQQVTLRCSPISGHKSVSWYQQVLGQGPQFIFQYYEKEERGRGNFPDRFSARQFPNYSSELNVNALLLGDSALYLCASSLTTGLEFFGPGTRLTVL.

The chain employs TRBV6-5 and TRBJ1-3, with TRBD1 as a possible D gene (6 bases). V was trimmed by 5 bases and J by 4 bases, leaving 12 bases between them. Germline-derived CDR1 and CDR2 are MNHEY and SVGAGI. The CDR3 length is 14 residues. CDR3 sequence reads: CASSHGGPGNTIYF. CDR3 DNA sequence: TGTGCCAGCAGTCACGGGGGCCCAGGAAACACCATATATTTT.

The V and J genes are TRBV18 and TRBJ2-1; D is unresolved. The CDR3 runs to 15 residues. The ends were cut back, 6 bases at V and 8 bases at J, with 20 bases in the middle. In germline, CDR1 is KGHSH, CDR2 LQKENI. CDR3 nucleotide sequence: TGTGCCAGCTCTCCTCTTGGTTCTCCTGATTATGAGCAGTTCTTC. This gives the protein CASSPLGSPDYEQFF.

The chain links TRBV6-1 to TRBJ2-3; 8 bases match TRBD2. J was trimmed by 5 bases and V by 2 bases; bases with no gene match: 6. Germline V gene data show CDR1 as MNHNS and CDR2 as SASEGT. The CDR3 loop spans 15 amino acids. The CDR3 is CASSEQSGSLDTQYF. DNA of the CDR3: TGTGCCAGCAGTGAACAGAGCGGGAGCTTAGATACGCAGTATTTT.

This clonotype has a handful of counts. This chain uses TRBV5-1 with TRBJ1-2; 10 bases map to TRBD1. The length of the CDR3 is 17 residues. The ends lost 1 base at V and 8 bases at J; junction bases unmatched: 14. From germline, CDR1 is SGHRS and CDR2 YFSETQ. Here the CDR3 DNA reads TGCGCCAGCAGCTTGACGGCGACAGGGGGCCAGTTAGGGGGCTACACCTTC. Protein: CASSLTATGGQLGGYTF.

The chain is built from TRBV20-1 and TRBJ2-1; the match to TRBD2 covers 7 bases. Per germline, CDR1 DFQATT and CDR2 SNEGSKA (reference sequence). The ends lost 0 bases at V and 5 bases at J; junction bases unmatched: 16. There are 18 residues in the CDR3. The CDR3 DNA follows: TGCAGTGCTAGAGATCAGGGCACTAGCGCCGTTGGGGACAATGAGCAGTTCTTC. It encodes CSARDQGTSAVGDNEQFF.

This chain uses TRBV19 with TRBJ2-6, with D possibly being TRBD1 (6 bases). Germline-derived CDR1 and CDR2 are LNHDA and SQIVND (reference sequence). This CDR3 region has 15 residues. V lost 3 bases to trimming and J lost 13 bases, with 19 bases between them. The chain's CDR3 is CASSIFRGYSGVLTF. CDR3 DNA sequence: TGTGCCAGTAGTATCTTCAGGGGCTATTCGGGGGTCCTGACTTTC.

V usage is TRBV27 and J usage is TRBJ2-6, with TRBD1 identical over 11 bases. With 8 bases clipped from V and 1 base from J, the junction kept 13 bases outside the gene matches. Germline CDR1 and CDR2: MNHEY and SMNVEV (reference sequence). The CDR3 is made up of 19 amino acids. CDR3 amino acids: CASRSHRDRGLSGANVLTF. In DNA, the CDR3 is TGTGCCAGCCGTTCCCATAGGGACAGGGGGTTGTCTGGGGCCAACGTCCTGACTTTC.

This clonotype was seen a handful of times. J is TRBJ1-4 and V is TRBV5-4; the match to TRBD1 covers 7 bases. The germline gives CDR1 SGHNT, CDR2 YYREEE (reference sequence). The length of the CDR3 is 13 residues. V trimming: 4 bases; J trimming: 8 bases; junction bases outside the gene matches: 5. CDR3 in DNA: TGTGCCAGCAGCAGCGGGACAGAAGAAAAACTGTTTTTT. It specifies CASSSGTEEKLFF.

This clonotype occurred a few times. This chain joins TRBV11-2 and TRBJ2-3; 14 nucleotides align to TRBD2. The ends lost 5 bases at V and 7 bases at J; junction bases unmatched: 5. Looked up from germline, CDR1 is SGHAT and CDR2 is FQNNGV. The CDR3 spans 15 residues. For the CDR3, the DNA is TGTGCCAGCAGCCGCTGGACTAGCGGGAGGTATACGCAGTATTTT. As protein: CASSRWTSGRYTQYF. Variable domain in full (rest from reference TRBV11-2 and TRBJ2-3): EAGVAQSPRYKIIEKRQSVAFWCNPISGHATLYWYQQILGQGPKLLIQFQNNGVVDDSQLPKDRFSAERLKGVDSTLKIQPAKLEDSAVYLCASSRWTSGRYTQYFGPGTRLTVL.

The sample holds many counts of this clonotype. The J gene is TRBJ1-2, the V gene TRBV12-3 or TRBV12-4; D uncertain. Trimming left V 6 bases short and J 7 bases short, with 15 bases between. The CDR3 covers 13 residues. CDR3 nucleotides: TGTGCCAGCAGCCCGGACCGGATGGGTGGCTACACCTTC. This gives the protein CASSPDRMGGYTF.

This clonotype came up a few times. V gene TRBV7-2 combines with J gene TRBJ1-1; D gene ambiguous. Germline lookup yields CDR1 SGHTA and CDR2 FQGNSA. V was shortened by 5 bases and J by 8 bases, with 12 bases between the two germline ends. This CDR3 contains 12 residues. This chain's CDR3 is CASSPTREEAFF. The CDR3 DNA reads as TGTGCCAGCAGCCCTACGAGGGAAGAAGCTTTCTTT.

This clonotype has at least ten counts. The chain employs TRBV5-1 and TRBJ2-1; perhaps TRBD2 as D (5 bases). The CDR3 runs 11 residues. Germline V lookup: CDR1 SGHRS, CDR2 YFSETQ. V was cut by 0 bases and J by 15 bases, with 10 bases left in between. CDR3 loop: CASSLGAVPFF. In DNA, the CDR3 is TGCGCCAGCAGCTTGGGAGCGGTGCCGTTCTTC. Filled out from reference TRBV5-1 and TRBJ2-1, the complete variable domain reads KAGVTQTPRYLIKTRGQQVTLSCSPISGHRSVSWYQQTPGQGLQFLFEYFSETQRNKGNFPGRFSGRQFSNSRSEMNVSTLELGDSALYLCASSLGAVPFFGPGTRLTVL.

The V gene is TRBV3-1, the J gene TRBJ2-5; no reliable D call. V was shortened by 2 bases and J by 2 bases, with 18 bases between the two germline ends. CDR1 is LGHDT, CDR2 YNNKEL, per germline (reference sequence). The CDR3 length is 17 residues. The CDR3 bases are TGTGCCAGCAGCCAACGACCTGGAGTCAGTTTACAAGAGACCCAGTACTTC. Amino acid sequence: CASSQRPGVSLQETQYF.

The chain employs TRBV24-1 and TRBJ2-3, with no clear D. This CDR3 spans 16 amino acids. The V and J ends lost 3 bases and 0 bases respectively, with 12 bases between them. Germline CDR1 reads KGHDR; CDR2 reads SFDVKD. For the CDR3, the DNA is TGTGCCACCAGTGATCCTGACGCTAAGAGCACAGATACGCAGTATTTT. This codes for CATSDPDAKSTDTQYF.

This clonotype was seen a few times. The V call is TRBV4-1, the J call TRBJ2-2, with TRBD1 as a possible D gene (5 bases). CDR1 and CDR2 (germline): MGHRA, YSYEKL. The CDR3 totals 14 residues. Trimming pared 1 base from V and 6 bases from J, leaving 9 bases between. In DNA form, the CDR3 reads TGCGCCAGCAGCCAAGTAAGGGGTTCCGGGGAGCTGTTTTTT. It translates to CASSQVRGSGELFF.